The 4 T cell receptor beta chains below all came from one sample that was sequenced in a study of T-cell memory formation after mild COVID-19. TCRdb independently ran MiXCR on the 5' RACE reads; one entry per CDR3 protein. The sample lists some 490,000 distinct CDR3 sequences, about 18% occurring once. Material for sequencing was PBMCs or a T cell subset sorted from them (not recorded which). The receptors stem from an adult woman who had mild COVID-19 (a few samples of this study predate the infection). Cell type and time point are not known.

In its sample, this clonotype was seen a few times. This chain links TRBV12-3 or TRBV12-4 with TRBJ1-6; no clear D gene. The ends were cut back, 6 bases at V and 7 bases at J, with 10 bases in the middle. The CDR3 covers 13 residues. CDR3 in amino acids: CASSSRINSPLHF. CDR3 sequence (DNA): TGTGCCAGCAGCTCCAGGATAAATTCACCCCTCCACTTT.

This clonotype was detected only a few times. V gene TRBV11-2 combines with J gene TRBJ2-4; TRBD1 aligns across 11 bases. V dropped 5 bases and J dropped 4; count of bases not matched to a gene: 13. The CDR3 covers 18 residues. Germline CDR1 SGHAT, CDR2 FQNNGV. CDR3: CASSKQRGWDRGKNIQYF. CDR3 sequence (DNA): TGTGCCAGCAGCAAACAAAGGGGCTGGGACAGGGGGAAAAACATTCAGTACTTC.

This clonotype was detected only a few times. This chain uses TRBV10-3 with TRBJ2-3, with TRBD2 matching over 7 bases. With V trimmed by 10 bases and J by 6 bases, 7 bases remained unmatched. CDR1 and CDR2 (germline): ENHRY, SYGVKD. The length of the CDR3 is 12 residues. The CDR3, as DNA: TGTGCCACTTGGAGCGGGGTGGATACGCAGTATTTT. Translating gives CATWSGVDTQYF.

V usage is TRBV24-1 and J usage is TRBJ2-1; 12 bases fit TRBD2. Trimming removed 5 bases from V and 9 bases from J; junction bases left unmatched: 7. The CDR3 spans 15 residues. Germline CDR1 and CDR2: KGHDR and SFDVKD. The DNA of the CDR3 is TGTGCCACCAGTGGGACTAGCGGGAAACAGGGTGAGCAGTTCTTC. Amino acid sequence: CATSGTSGKQGEQFF.